This T cell receptor beta chain is from a study of cytomegalovirus exposure and HLA in healthy donors. TCRdb keeps only in-frame clones here, not all; method: immunoSEQ multiplex PCR. Altogether some 270,000 clones are present, approximately 86% being singletons, with the ten largest covering roughly 1%. The CDR3 is 16 amino acids. CDR1 is MGHDK and CDR2 is SYGVNS in the germline V gene. The V and J ends lost 6 bases and 5 bases, in that order; junction bases with no gene match: 12. The TCR was taken from a young woman in good health and CMV-seronegative. The chain joins TRBV25-1 to TRBJ2-2, with 7 bases fitting TRBD1. The specimen sequenced was PBMCs. This chain's CDR3 is CASSPLTGAPTGELFF. CDR3 sequence (DNA): TGTGCCAGCAGCCCACTTACAGGGGCACCTACCGGGGAGCTGTTTTTT.